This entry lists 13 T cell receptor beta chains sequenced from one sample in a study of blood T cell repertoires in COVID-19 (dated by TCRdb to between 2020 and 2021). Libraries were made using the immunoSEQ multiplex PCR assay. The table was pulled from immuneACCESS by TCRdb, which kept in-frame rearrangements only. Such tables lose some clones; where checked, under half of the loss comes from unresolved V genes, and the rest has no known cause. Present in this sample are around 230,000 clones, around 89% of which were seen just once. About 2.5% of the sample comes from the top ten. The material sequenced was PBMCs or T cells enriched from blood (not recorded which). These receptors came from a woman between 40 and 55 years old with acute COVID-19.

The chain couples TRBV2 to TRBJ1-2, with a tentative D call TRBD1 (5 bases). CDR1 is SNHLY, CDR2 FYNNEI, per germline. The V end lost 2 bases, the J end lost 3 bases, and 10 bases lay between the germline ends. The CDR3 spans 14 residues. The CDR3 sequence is CASSEQGPDYGYTF. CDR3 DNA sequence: TGTGCCAGCAGTGAACAGGGTCCGGACTATGGCTACACCTTC.

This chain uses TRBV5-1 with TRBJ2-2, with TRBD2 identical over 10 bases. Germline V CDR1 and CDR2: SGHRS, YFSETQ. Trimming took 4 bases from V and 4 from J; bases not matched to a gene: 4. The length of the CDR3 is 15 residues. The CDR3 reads CASSPVAGGTGELFF. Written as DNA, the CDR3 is TGCGCCAGCAGCCCTGTAGCGGGAGGCACCGGGGAGCTGTTTTTT.

The CDR3 region is CASSIAGVNTGELFF. DNA for the CDR3: TGTGCCAGTAGTATTGCAGGGGTGAACACCGGGGAGCTGTTTTTT. The V and J genes are TRBV19 and TRBJ2-2, with D perhaps TRBD1 (6 bases). The CDR3 runs to 15 residues. V lost 3 bases, J lost 1 base, and 9 bases lay in between. Germline-derived CDR1 and CDR2 are LNHDA and SQIVND (reference sequence).

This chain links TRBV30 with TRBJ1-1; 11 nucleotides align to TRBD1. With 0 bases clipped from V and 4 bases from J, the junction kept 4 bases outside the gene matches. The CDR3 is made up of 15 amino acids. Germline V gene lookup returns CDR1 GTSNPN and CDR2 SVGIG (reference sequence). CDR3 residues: CAWSVLGTGGTEAFF. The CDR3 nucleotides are TGTGCCTGGAGTGTACTAGGGACAGGGGGCACTGAAGCTTTCTTT. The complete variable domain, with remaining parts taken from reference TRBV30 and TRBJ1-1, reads SQTIHQWPATLVQPVGSPLSLECTVEGTSNPNLYWYRQAAGRGLQLLFYSVGIGQISSEVPQNLSASRPQDRQFILSSKKLLLSDSGFYLCAWSVLGTGGTEAFFGQGTRLTVV.

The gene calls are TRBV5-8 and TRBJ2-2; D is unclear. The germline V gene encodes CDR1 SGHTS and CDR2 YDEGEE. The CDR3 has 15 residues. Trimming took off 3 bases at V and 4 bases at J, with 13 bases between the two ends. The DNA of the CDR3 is TGTGCCAGCAGCTGGGCGAGAAGACCCACCGGGGAGCTGTTTTTT. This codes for CASSWARRPTGELFF. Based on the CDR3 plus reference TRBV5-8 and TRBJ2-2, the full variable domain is EAGVTQSPTHLIKTRGQQATLRCSPISGHTSVYWYQQALGLGLQFLLWYDEGEERNRGNFPPRFSGRQFPNYSSELNVNALELEDSALYLCASSWARRPTGELFFGEGSRLTVL.

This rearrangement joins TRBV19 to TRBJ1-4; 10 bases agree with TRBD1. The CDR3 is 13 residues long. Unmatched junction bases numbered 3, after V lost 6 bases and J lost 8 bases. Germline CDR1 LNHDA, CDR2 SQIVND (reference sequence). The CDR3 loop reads CASRDRGGEKLFF. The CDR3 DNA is TGTGCCAGTAGGGACAGGGGGGGCGAAAAACTGTTTTTT. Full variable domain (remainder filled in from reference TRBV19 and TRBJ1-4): DGGITQSPKYLFRKEGQNVTLSCEQNLNHDAMYWYRQDPGQGLRLIYYSQIVNDFQKGDIAEGYSVSREKKESFPLTVTSAQKNPTAFYLCASRDRGGEKLFFGSGTQLSVL.

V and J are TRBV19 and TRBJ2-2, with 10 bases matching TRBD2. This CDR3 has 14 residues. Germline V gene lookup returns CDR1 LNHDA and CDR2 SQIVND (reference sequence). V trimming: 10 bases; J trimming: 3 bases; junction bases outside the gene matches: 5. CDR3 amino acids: CATALAGDTGELFF. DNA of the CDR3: TGTGCCACCGCGCTAGCGGGAGACACCGGGGAGCTGTTTTTT.

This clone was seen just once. CDR3 coding DNA: TGTGCCACCAGCAGAGGACGGGAGGGCCTGAGGGATACGCAGTATTTT. It codes for CATSRGREGLRDTQYF. The J gene is TRBJ2-3, the V gene TRBV15; 8 positions agree with TRBD2. Per the germline V gene, CDR1 is LNHNV and CDR2 is YYDKDF (reference sequence). The CDR3 length is 16 residues. The trim removed 1 base at V and 6 bases at J, leaving 9 bases unmatched. Supplemented by reference TRBV15 and TRBJ2-3, the full variable domain reads DAMVIQNPRYQVTQFGKPVTLSCSQTLNHNVMYWYQQKSSQAPKLLFHYYDKDFNNEADTPDNFQSRRPNTSFCFLDIRSPGLGDTAMYLCATSRGREGLRDTQYFGPGTRLTVL.

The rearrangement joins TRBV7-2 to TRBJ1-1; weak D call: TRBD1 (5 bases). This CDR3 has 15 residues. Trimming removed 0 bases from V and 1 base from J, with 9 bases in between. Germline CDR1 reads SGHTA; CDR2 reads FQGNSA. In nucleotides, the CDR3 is TGTGCCAGCAGCTTAGCGTCTACAGGGAACACTGAAGCTTTCTTT. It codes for CASSLASTGNTEAFF.

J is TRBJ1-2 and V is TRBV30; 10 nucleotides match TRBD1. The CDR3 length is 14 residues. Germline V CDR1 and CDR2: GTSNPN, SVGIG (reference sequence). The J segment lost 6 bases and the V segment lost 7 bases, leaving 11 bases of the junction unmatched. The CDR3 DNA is TGTGCCTACCGAACGGGACAGGGGTGGGATGGCTACACCTTC. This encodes CAYRTGQGWDGYTF. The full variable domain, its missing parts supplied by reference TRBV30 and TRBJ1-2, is SQTIHQWPATLVQPVGSPLSLECTVEGTSNPNLYWYRQAAGRGLQLLFYSVGIGQISSEVPQNLSASRPQDRQFILSSKKLLLSDSGFYLCAYRTGQGWDGYTFGSGTRLTVV.

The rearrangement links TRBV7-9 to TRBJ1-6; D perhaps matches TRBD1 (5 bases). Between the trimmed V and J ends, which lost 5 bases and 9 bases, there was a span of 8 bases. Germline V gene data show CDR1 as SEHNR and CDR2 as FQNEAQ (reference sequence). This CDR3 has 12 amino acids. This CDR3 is CASSNRFSPLHF. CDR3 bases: TGTGCCAGCAGCAACAGGTTTTCACCCCTCCACTTT.

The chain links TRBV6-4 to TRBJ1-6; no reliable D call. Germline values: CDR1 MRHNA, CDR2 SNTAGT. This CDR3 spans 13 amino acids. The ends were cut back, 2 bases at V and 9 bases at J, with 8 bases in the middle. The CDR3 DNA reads TGTGCCAGCAGTGACGGGCTTCGTTCACCCCTCCACTTT. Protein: CASSDGLRSPLHF.

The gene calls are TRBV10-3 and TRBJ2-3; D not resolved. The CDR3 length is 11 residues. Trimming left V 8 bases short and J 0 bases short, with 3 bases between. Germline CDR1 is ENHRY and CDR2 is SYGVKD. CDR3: CAILSTDTQYF. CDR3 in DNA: TGTGCCATCCTCAGCACAGATACGCAGTATTTT.